The rows below give T cell receptor beta chains drawn from one sample of a study of T cells in Graves' hyperthyroidism and ophthalmopathy. TCRdb re-called the multiplex PCR reads through MiXCR, storing one row per CDR3 protein. The sample carries under 350,000 distinct CDR3 sequences, about 20% recorded once. Sequenced input: blood. These TCRs come from a woman in her forties or fifties with Graves' hyperthyroidism. Each CDR3 is given with its conserved first and last residue. D genes are given only for firm matches. For some rows the clone size is stated as once, few or many, or as a class when expanded; others skip it.

J	D	size	V	DNA	CDR3
TRBJ1-3	-	few	TRBV10-1	TGCGCCAGCTACGGGAACTCTGGAAACACCATATATTTT	CASYGNSGNTIYF
TRBJ1-4	-	many	TRBV11-2	TGTGCCAGCACCCGACGAGGGGGTGCACTAATTACAACTAATGAAAAACTGTTTTTT	CASTRRGGALITTNEKLFF
TRBJ2-7	TRBD2	many	TRBV12-3/TRBV12-4	TGTGCCAGCAGCCCGAGTATTAGCGGGAGTTCCTACGAGCAGTACTTC	CASSPSISGSSYEQYF
TRBJ1-2	-	many	TRBV28	TGTGCCAGCAGTCCGGGACAAACCGATGGCTACACCTTC	CASSPGQTDGYTF
TRBJ2-1	TRBD1	-	TRBV25-1	TGTGCCAGCAGTGACCCAACCCCGGGACAGGGAGAAAACAATGAGCAGTTCTTC	CASSDPTPGQGENNEQFF
TRBJ2-1	-	many	TRBV18	TGTGCCAGCTCACCAGGCCTATCCGAGCAGTTCTTC	CASSPGLSEQFF
TRBJ1-2	-	many	TRBV7-6	TGTGCCAGCAGCTTAGTCCCGGGTACCAACTATGGCTACACCTTC	CASSLVPGTNYGYTF
TRBJ2-2	-	-	TRBV3-1	TGTGCCAGCAGCCAGGTGTACGAGGGGGGCCGTGAGGAGCTGTTTTTT	CASSQVYEGGREELFF
TRBJ2-5	-	many	TRBV11-3	TGTGCCAGCAGCCCAGGACGGGCCGTAAGGGAGACCCAGTACTTC	CASSPGRAVRETQYF
TRBJ1-3	-	few	TRBV6-1	TGTGCCAGCAGTGAGTTGAGGTCCTCTGGAAACACCATATATTTT	CASSELRSSGNTIYF
TRBJ2-7	-	many	TRBV10-3	TGTGCCATCGGGGGCCCCACTAGCGACTACGAGCAGTACTTC	CAIGGPTSDYEQYF
TRBJ1-1	-	-	TRBV7-9	TGTGCCAGCAGCTCCGAGGCTAACACTGAAGCTTTCTTT	CASSSEANTEAFF
TRBJ2-5	-	-	TRBV20-1	TGCAGTGCCACCGCCGTCCGGTCTCCCCACCAAGAGACCCAGTACTTC	CSATAVRSPHQETQYF
TRBJ2-3	-	-	TRBV28	TGTGCCAGCAGTTTAGGGCGGAATAGGGATACGCAGTATTTT	CASSLGRNRDTQYF
TRBJ1-5	-	-	TRBV30	TGTGCCTGGAGGGGACAAGCTAGCAATCAGCCCCAGCATTTT	CAWRGQASNQPQHF
TRBJ2-7	TRBD2	many	TRBV27	TGTGCCAGCAGTCTAGAGACTAGCGCAAAACCATACGAGCAGTACTTC	CASSLETSAKPYEQYF
TRBJ2-7	-	-	TRBV4-1	TGCGCCAGCAGCCAAGGGGAAATCTACGAGCAGTACTTC	CASSQGEIYEQYF